This T cell receptor beta chain was observed in a study of blood T cell repertoires in COVID-19 (dated by TCRdb to about 2020). Background for the entire study: The collaborator samples originated in the United States, Italy and Spain and spanned the acute and convalescent phases of COVID-19. Samples were obtained from the ongoing ImmuneRACE study (first 160 participants) and from 1,254 subjects provided by 6 global collaborators. Nearly every sample came with metadata listing a de-identified subject ID, COVID-19 status, age in years and sex. Where available, HLA class I and class II types were obtained from metadata supplied by the sample provider rather than from assay-based typing. The repertoires were released in a freely available public database intended as a resource for research on the immune response to SARS-CoV-2. Subjects who had been exposed to COVID-19, were actively infected with it, or had recovered from it provided the deeply sampled blood TCRbeta repertoires that made up the dataset. The material from the prospective study consisted of cDNA or gDNA derived from T cells, B-cell-depleted T cells, or PBMCs.

V loses 5 bases of germline sequence and J loses 6 bases, and the interval between the two ends is 18 bases. The CDR3 sequence holds 15 residues, the cysteine and phenylalanine included. This entry keeps only the CDR3 DNA: 45 bases, framed from base 1. Sequences MNHEY (CDR1) and SMNVEV (CDR2) are obtained from the germline V gene (reference sequence). On this clone: Its antigen is still unknown. No qualities accompany the bases; no much larger clone lies one base away.

TCRbeta CDR3 regions were amplified from genomic DNA by means of the immunoSEQ Assay, a bias-controlled multiplex PCR. The authors' pipeline ran thus. Within the assay, amplification of reference gene primers was used to estimate how many nucleated cells each sample contained. Sequence reads were collapsed and filtered to measure the absolute abundance of every unique TCRbeta CDR3 rearrangement. For each sample, productive Simpson clonality was calculated as the square root of Simpson's diversity index over productive rearrangements. The source is immuneACCESS, and TCRdb retained only in-frame sequences with V and J called. Part of the clones is not carried over; for the studies checked, unresolved V genes explain less than half of this, and the remainder is unexplained. V and J calls and clone size are those listed in that table; D and trimming were worked out from the DNA. A total of approximately 210,000 clones appear in this sample, around 80% of them only once. The top ten clones comprise about a sixth of the sample.

The paper's findings and limits, for the study overall: How much clinical and demographic metadata was included differed by source and by participant, and the metadata was provided uncurated.

In the prospective study, participants were about 18 to 95 years old, resided in fewer than 25 geographic areas of the United States, and were enrolled through a virtual design. In the prospective study, participants were assigned to cohorts based on the clinical history participants reported in a screening survey and a study questionnaire. Mobile phlebotomists in the prospective study collected whole blood, serum and a nasopharyngeal or oropharyngeal swab from every participant. Participants in the prospective study had the option to provide additional blood draws and questionnaires over an approximately 2-month period. Before DNA extraction, prospective study blood samples were shipped either frozen or at room temperature.

Material for sequencing was PBMCs or T cells enriched from blood (not recorded which). This clonotype was sampled from a woman aged 50 to 65 with acute COVID-19. The chain is assembled from TRBV27 and TRBJ2-3; TRBD1 is perhaps the D gene, given 5 matching bases. For the CDR3, the sequence is CASSPTPAGRDTQYF. The DNA sequence is as follows: TGTGCCAGCAGTCCCACCCCGGCAGGGCGGGATACGCAGTATTTT.